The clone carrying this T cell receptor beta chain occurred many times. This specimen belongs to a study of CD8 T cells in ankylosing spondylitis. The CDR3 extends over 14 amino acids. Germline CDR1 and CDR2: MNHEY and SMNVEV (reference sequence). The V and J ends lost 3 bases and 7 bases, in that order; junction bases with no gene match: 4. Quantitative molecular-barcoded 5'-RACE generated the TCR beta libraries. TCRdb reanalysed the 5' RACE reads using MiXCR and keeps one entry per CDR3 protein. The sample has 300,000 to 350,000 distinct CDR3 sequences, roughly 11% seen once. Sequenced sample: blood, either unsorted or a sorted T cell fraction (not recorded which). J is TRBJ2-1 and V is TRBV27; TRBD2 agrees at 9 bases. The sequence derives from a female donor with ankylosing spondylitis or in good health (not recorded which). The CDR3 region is CASSFSGSPNEQFF. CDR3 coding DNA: TGTGCCAGCAGTTTTAGCGGGAGCCCGAATGAGCAGTTCTTC.